This TCR beta chain was sequenced in a study of T cells in Graves' hyperthyroidism and ophthalmopathy. Trimming cost V 3 bases and J 1 base, with 9 bases left between them. Germline-derived CDR1 and CDR2 are KGHSH and LQKENI. The CDR3 length is 15 residues. Amplification of TCR beta CDR3 regions used RNA as the template. A first-round RT-PCR of the TCR CDR3 used the HTBI primer set. MiXCR was run by TCRdb on the multiplex PCR reads, yielding one entry per CDR3 protein. The table includes about 740,000 distinct CDR3 sequences, 14% detected once. The table lists this clonotype with many counts. The source of this sequence is a woman between 18 and 29 years old with Graves' hyperthyroidism. The V gene is TRBV18, the J gene TRBJ2-2; no clear D. The specimen was blood. The DNA for the CDR3 is TGTGCCAGCTCACCGACACTACTGAACACCGGGGAGCTGTTTTTT. Protein sequence: CASSPTLLNTGELFF.